The clone carrying this T cell receptor beta chain has at least ten counts. These data are taken from a study of neurological immune-mediated disorders. cDNA synthesis was performed by 5'RACE with 10-nucleotide random UMIs. TCRdb independently ran MiXCR on the 5' RACE reads; one entry per CDR3 protein. This table has tens of thousands of distinct CDR3 sequences, more than 7.5% appearing once. Specified time point: longitudinal time-point 2. A blood bank in Maryland, USA, provided the volunteers who served as healthy controls. The CDR3 totals 14 residues. Germline trimming cut 2 bases from V and 2 bases from J; bases unmatched to any gene: 3. CDR1 is MNHNS and CDR2 is SASEGT in the germline V gene.

V and J are TRBV6-1 and TRBJ2-7; 7 nucleotides match TRBD1. Sequencing input: PBMCs. This receptor was taken from a man between 25 and 39 years old in good health. The CDR3 protein is CASSESGGTYEQYF. CDR3 nucleotides: TGTGCCAGCAGTGAATCAGGGGGTACCTACGAGCAGTACTTC.